Listed below are T cell receptor beta chains from one sample, sequenced in a study of T-cell reconstitution after alpha-beta-depleted transplantation in children. Via MiXCR, TCRdb re-called the PCR reads, giving one row per CDR3 protein. This sample carries 300,000 to 350,000 distinct CDR3 sequences, approximately 23% of them seen once, and the ten largest clones take approximately 10%. Sequencing used PBMCs, mostly from graft donor cells, obtained 180 days after TCRalphabeta/CD19-depleted stem cell transplant. These receptors were collected from a male patient under 18 who had a stem cell transplant for acute lymphoblastic leukemia, so the T cells may come from the graft donor. Each CDR3 is given with its conserved first and last residue. The order of the fields is V gene, D gene, clone size, J gene, CDR3 protein, CDR3 DNA. The D gene is left open where the match is weak. Clone size is stated in some rows and not others, as once, few, many or a class when expanded.

V gene: TRBV7-2; D gene: TRBD2; clone size: -; J gene: TRBJ2-7; CDR3 protein: CASSARLAVYEQYF; CDR3 DNA: TGTGCCAGCAGCGCGAGACTAGCGGTCTACGAGCAGTACTTC
V gene: TRBV20-1; D gene: -; clone size: few; J gene: TRBJ2-2; CDR3 protein: CSARERATRNTGELFF; CDR3 DNA: TGCAGTGCTAGAGAGCGAGCGACCCGAAACACCGGGGAGCTGTTTTTT
V gene: TRBV5-6; D gene: -; clone size: -; J gene: TRBJ2-2; CDR3 protein: CASSFRLSAWDTGELFF; CDR3 DNA: TGTGCCAGCAGCTTTCGACTTTCAGCCTGGGACACCGGGGAGCTGTTTTTT
V gene: TRBV5-1; D gene: TRBD2; clone size: few; J gene: TRBJ2-1; CDR3 protein: CASSLAGGPRNEQFF; CDR3 DNA: TGCGCCAGCAGCTTAGCGGGAGGGCCACGGAATGAGCAGTTCTTC
V gene: TRBV20-1; D gene: -; clone size: -; J gene: TRBJ2-7; CDR3 protein: CSARHVTLSSYEQYF; CDR3 DNA: TGCAGTGCTAGACATGTTACCCTATCGTCCTACGAGCAGTACTTC
V gene: TRBV5-8; D gene: -; clone size: few; J gene: TRBJ2-7; CDR3 protein: CASSLRPGASYEQYF; CDR3 DNA: TGTGCCAGCAGCTTGCGTCCAGGGGCCTCCTACGAGCAGTACTTC
V gene: TRBV12-3/TRBV12-4; D gene: TRBD2; clone size: -; J gene: TRBJ2-1; CDR3 protein: CASTPGLAFNEQFF; CDR3 DNA: TGTGCCAGCACCCCGGGACTAGCATTCAATGAGCAGTTCTTC
V gene: TRBV20-1; D gene: TRBD1; clone size: few; J gene: TRBJ2-3; CDR3 protein: CSARDRGRRGTDTQYF; CDR3 DNA: TGCAGTGCTAGGGACAGGGGAAGGAGGGGCACAGATACGCAGTATTTT
V gene: TRBV7-3; D gene: TRBD2; clone size: -; J gene: TRBJ2-1; CDR3 protein: CASRLLAGGNEQFF; CDR3 DNA: TGTGCCAGCAGACTACTAGCGGGAGGGAATGAGCAGTTCTTC
V gene: TRBV12-3/TRBV12-4; D gene: TRBD2; clone size: -; J gene: TRBJ2-7; CDR3 protein: CASSLWLAGGGEQYF; CDR3 DNA: TGTGCCAGCAGTTTGTGGCTAGCGGGGGGAGGCGAGCAGTACTTC
V gene: TRBV12-3/TRBV12-4; D gene: -; clone size: few; J gene: TRBJ2-7; CDR3 protein: CASSENFSYEQYF; CDR3 DNA: TGTGCCAGCAGTGAGAACTTCTCCTACGAGCAGTACTTC
V gene: TRBV10-3; D gene: TRBD2; clone size: -; J gene: TRBJ2-7; CDR3 protein: CAISVAPRAGLEQYEQYF; CDR3 DNA: TGTGCCATCAGCGTCGCTCCTCGAGCGGGATTGGAACAATACGAGCAGTACTTC
V gene: TRBV4-1; D gene: -; clone size: few; J gene: TRBJ1-1; CDR3 protein: CASSQVLSLNTEAFF; CDR3 DNA: TGCGCCAGCAGCCAAGTATTAAGCCTGAACACTGAAGCTTTCTTT
V gene: TRBV2; D gene: -; clone size: -; J gene: TRBJ2-2; CDR3 protein: CASSEIYNTGELFF; CDR3 DNA: TGTGCCAGCAGTGAAATTTATAACACCGGGGAGCTGTTTTTT
V gene: TRBV5-1; D gene: -; clone size: -; J gene: TRBJ2-7; CDR3 protein: CASSLGGQREQYF; CDR3 DNA: TGCGCCAGCAGCTTAGGAGGCCAGCGCGAGCAGTACTTC
V gene: TRBV9; D gene: -; clone size: few; J gene: TRBJ2-2; CDR3 protein: CASSADASPSRTGELFF; CDR3 DNA: TGTGCCAGCAGCGCCGACGCTAGCCCCTCAAGAACCGGGGAGCTGTTTTTT
V gene: TRBV7-8; D gene: TRBD1; clone size: few; J gene: TRBJ2-7; CDR3 protein: CASSPIDRAHEQYF; CDR3 DNA: TGTGCCAGCAGCCCCATCGACAGGGCCCACGAGCAGTACTTC
V gene: TRBV12-3/TRBV12-4; D gene: TRBD2; clone size: -; J gene: TRBJ2-7; CDR3 protein: CASSSKAGDYEQYF; CDR3 DNA: TGTGCCAGCAGTTCAAAAGCGGGAGACTACGAGCAGTACTTC
V gene: TRBV14; D gene: TRBD2; clone size: -; J gene: TRBJ2-1; CDR3 protein: CASSQDYPYGRVKFF; CDR3 DNA: TGTGCCAGCAGCCAAGACTACCCCTACGGGAGGGTGAAGTTCTTC
V gene: TRBV7-8; D gene: -; clone size: few; J gene: TRBJ2-1; CDR3 protein: CASSLIGGTYNEQFF; CDR3 DNA: TGTGCCAGCAGCTTAATCGGTGGTACCTACAATGAGCAGTTCTTC
V gene: TRBV11-2; D gene: TRBD2; clone size: -; J gene: TRBJ2-5; CDR3 protein: CASSFGSGRDQETQYF; CDR3 DNA: TGTGCCAGCAGCTTCGGTAGCGGGAGGGATCAAGAGACCCAGTACTTC
V gene: TRBV7-9; D gene: -; clone size: -; J gene: TRBJ2-3; CDR3 protein: CASSFRDTRKNTQYF; CDR3 DNA: TGTGCCAGCAGTTTCCGGGACACGAGGAAGAATACGCAGTATTTT
V gene: TRBV20-1; D gene: -; clone size: -; J gene: TRBJ1-3; CDR3 protein: CSALTVAGNTIYF; CDR3 DNA: TGCAGTGCTTTGACAGTGGCTGGAAACACCATATATTTT
V gene: TRBV27; D gene: -; clone size: few; J gene: TRBJ2-3; CDR3 protein: CASSLKGKPLTDTQYF; CDR3 DNA: TGTGCCAGCAGTTTAAAGGGGAAACCCCTCACAGATACGCAGTATTTT
V gene: TRBV6-1; D gene: TRBD1; clone size: -; J gene: TRBJ2-2; CDR3 protein: CASSVQTGVIFGELFF; CDR3 DNA: TGTGCCAGCAGTGTCCAGACAGGGGTAATTTTCGGGGAGCTGTTTTTT
V gene: TRBV4-1; D gene: -; clone size: few; J gene: TRBJ2-7; CDR3 protein: CASSPGRAGRYEQYF; CDR3 DNA: TGCGCCAGCAGCCCGGGTAGGGCAGGGCGCTACGAGCAGTACTTC
V gene: TRBV2; D gene: -; clone size: -; J gene: TRBJ2-4; CDR3 protein: CASSEDSLYINIQYF; CDR3 DNA: TGTGCCAGCAGTGAAGACAGCCTTTATATTAACATTCAGTACTTC
V gene: TRBV12-3/TRBV12-4; D gene: TRBD1; clone size: -; J gene: TRBJ2-1; CDR3 protein: CASRPGQTNAQFF; CDR3 DNA: TGTGCCAGCAGACCGGGACAGACGAATGCGCAGTTCTTC
V gene: TRBV9; D gene: -; clone size: -; J gene: TRBJ2-3; CDR3 protein: CASSVVPTSTDTQYF; CDR3 DNA: TGTGCCAGCAGCGTAGTCCCTACTAGCACAGATACGCAGTATTTT
V gene: TRBV12-3/TRBV12-4; D gene: -; clone size: many; J gene: TRBJ2-7; CDR3 protein: CASSFRGNYEQYF; CDR3 DNA: TGTGCCAGCAGTTTCAGGGGTAACTACGAGCAGTACTTC
V gene: TRBV7-2; D gene: -; clone size: -; J gene: TRBJ2-1; CDR3 protein: CASSRGFGGKGVEQFF; CDR3 DNA: TGTGCCAGCAGCCGGGGTTTCGGCGGGAAGGGAGTTGAGCAGTTCTTC
V gene: TRBV20-1; D gene: -; clone size: -; J gene: TRBJ2-1; CDR3 protein: CSETLVSYNEQFF; CDR3 DNA: TGCAGTGAGACACTAGTCTCCTACAATGAGCAGTTCTTC
V gene: TRBV10-3; D gene: -; clone size: few; J gene: TRBJ1-2; CDR3 protein: CAISSTERYGYTF; CDR3 DNA: TGTGCCATCAGCAGTACAGAACGCTATGGCTACACCTTC
V gene: TRBV25-1; D gene: -; clone size: -; J gene: TRBJ2-3; CDR3 protein: CASSASGWAHTQYF; CDR3 DNA: TGTGCCAGCAGTGCTTCAGGTTGGGCCCATACGCAGTATTTT
V gene: TRBV7-3; D gene: TRBD2; clone size: -; J gene: TRBJ2-1; CDR3 protein: CASSPTGTSDYNEQFF; CDR3 DNA: TGTGCCAGCAGCCCAACCGGGACTAGCGACTACAATGAGCAGTTCTTC
V gene: TRBV5-1; D gene: -; clone size: -; J gene: TRBJ1-2; CDR3 protein: CASSLDRRVPRYGYTF; CDR3 DNA: TGCGCCAGCAGCTTAGACAGGAGGGTCCCCCGCTATGGCTACACCTTC
V gene: TRBV20-1; D gene: TRBD2; clone size: few; J gene: TRBJ2-7; CDR3 protein: CSATRLAAYEQYF; CDR3 DNA: TGCAGTGCTACCCGACTAGCGGCCTACGAGCAGTACTTC
V gene: TRBV12-5; D gene: -; clone size: -; J gene: TRBJ1-2; CDR3 protein: CASGLVLNGSTNYGYTF; CDR3 DNA: TGTGCTAGTGGTTTGGTACTGAACGGATCAACTAACTATGGCTACACCTTC
V gene: TRBV4-2; D gene: TRBD1; clone size: -; J gene: TRBJ2-7; CDR3 protein: CASSPYRGLTYEQYF; CDR3 DNA: TGTGCCAGCAGCCCATACAGGGGGTTAACCTACGAGCAGTACTTC
V gene: TRBV5-1; D gene: TRBD1; clone size: many; J gene: TRBJ2-7; CDR3 protein: CASSLGDRDSYEQYF; CDR3 DNA: TGCGCCAGCAGCTTGGGCGACAGGGACTCCTACGAGCAGTACTTC
V gene: TRBV9; D gene: -; clone size: -; J gene: TRBJ2-7; CDR3 protein: CASSVARGPYEQYF; CDR3 DNA: TGTGCCAGCAGCGTAGCTCGGGGGCCCTACGAGCAGTACTTC
V gene: TRBV5-1; D gene: TRBD2; clone size: few; J gene: TRBJ2-5; CDR3 protein: CASSFWLAGSNGETQYF; CDR3 DNA: TGCGCCAGCAGCTTTTGGCTAGCGGGATCAAACGGGGAGACCCAGTACTTC
V gene: TRBV27; D gene: -; clone size: -; J gene: TRBJ2-7; CDR3 protein: CASSLMTRLGPYEQYF; CDR3 DNA: TGTGCCAGCAGTTTAATGACCCGCTTGGGCCCCTACGAGCAGTACTTC
V gene: TRBV28; D gene: -; clone size: few; J gene: TRBJ1-3; CDR3 protein: CASRPEAGPNGNTIYF; CDR3 DNA: TGTGCCAGCAGACCAGAGGCAGGCCCCAATGGAAACACCATATATTTT
V gene: TRBV20-1; D gene: -; clone size: -; J gene: TRBJ1-5; CDR3 protein: CSARTEGDQPQHF; CDR3 DNA: TGCAGTGCTCGGACTGAGGGAGATCAGCCCCAGCATTTT
V gene: TRBV11-2; D gene: TRBD1; clone size: -; J gene: TRBJ2-6; CDR3 protein: CASSPQGALSGANVLTF; CDR3 DNA: TGTGCCAGCAGCCCACAGGGGGCCCTCTCTGGGGCCAACGTCCTGACTTTC
V gene: TRBV2; D gene: -; clone size: -; J gene: TRBJ2-1; CDR3 protein: CASREQREQFF; CDR3 DNA: TGTGCCAGCAGAGAGCAGAGAGAGCAGTTCTTC
V gene: TRBV5-1; D gene: -; clone size: -; J gene: TRBJ2-3; CDR3 protein: CASSLKLTGTGTDTQYF; CDR3 DNA: TGCGCCAGCAGCTTGAAGTTAACGGGTACAGGCACAGATACGCAGTATTTT
V gene: TRBV6-2/TRBV6-3; D gene: TRBD2; clone size: once; J gene: TRBJ2-2; CDR3 protein: CASGYRLAGGLSGELFF; CDR3 DNA: TGTGCCAGCGGTTACCGACTAGCGGGAGGGCTGAGCGGGGAGCTGTTTTTT
V gene: TRBV4-1; D gene: TRBD2; clone size: few; J gene: TRBJ2-7; CDR3 protein: CASSQDPGLARNEQYF; CDR3 DNA: TGCGCCAGCAGCCAAGACCCGGGACTAGCTCGGAACGAGCAGTACTTC
V gene: TRBV5-8; D gene: -; clone size: few; J gene: TRBJ2-1; CDR3 protein: CASSRIVTYSSYNEQFF; CDR3 DNA: TGTGCCAGCAGCAGAATCGTGACTTATAGCTCCTACAATGAGCAGTTCTTC
V gene: TRBV3-1; D gene: TRBD2; clone size: -; J gene: TRBJ2-5; CDR3 protein: CASSQEGSGRPETQYF; CDR3 DNA: TGTGCCAGCAGCCAAGAGGGGAGCGGGAGACCGGAGACCCAGTACTTC
V gene: TRBV20-1; D gene: TRBD1; clone size: -; J gene: TRBJ1-1; CDR3 protein: CSALQGDTEAFF; CDR3 DNA: TGCAGTGCTTTACAGGGGGACACTGAAGCTTTCTTT
V gene: TRBV4-1; D gene: TRBD2; clone size: -; J gene: TRBJ2-3; CDR3 protein: CASSQAAGLAALGVTQYF; CDR3 DNA: TGCGCCAGCAGCCAAGCGGCAGGACTAGCAGCCCTTGGGGTTACGCAGTATTTT
V gene: TRBV7-2; D gene: -; clone size: -; J gene: TRBJ2-3; CDR3 protein: CASSSPGDTQYF; CDR3 DNA: TGTGCCAGCAGCTCCCCCGGGGATACGCAGTATTTT
V gene: TRBV7-9; D gene: -; clone size: few; J gene: TRBJ2-5; CDR3 protein: CASSLATTQQETQYF; CDR3 DNA: TGTGCCAGCAGCTTAGCGACGACACAACAAGAGACCCAGTACTTC